This T cell receptor (beta chain) was documented in a study of T cell responses to AZD1222 COVID-19 vaccine. Findings and caveats of the study: Sampling captured repertoires only after the peak T cell response.

Comments on this clone: Its target is not known.

V was pared by 0 bases and J by 8 bases, with 5 bases between. Germline V lookup: CDR1 LGHNA, CDR2 YSLEER. CDR3 length equals 13 residues. TCRdb's copy holds only in-frame clones and misses some; the assay was immunoSEQ multiplex PCR. Among about 140,000 clones listed, 85% to 95% were seen once. The V and J genes are TRBV4-3 and TRBJ1-6; D gene uncertain. This TCR was recovered from an adult in good health. Sequencing was performed on peripheral blood, taken on day 0 of AZD1222 vaccination. CDR3 nucleotide sequence: TGCGCCAGCAGCCAAGATATGGATTCACCCCTCCACTTT. Protein product: CASSQDMDSPLHF.